These 25 T cell receptor beta chains share one sample of origin, sequenced in a study of T cells in Graves' hyperthyroidism and ophthalmopathy. Amplified TCR beta CDR3 regions derived from RNA transcripts. The TCR CDR3 first-round RT-PCR relied on the HTBI primer set. MiXCR, applied by TCRdb to the multiplex PCR reads, yields one record per CDR3 protein. The sample lists fewer than 900,000 distinct CDR3 sequences, 18% occurring once. Source material: blood. Source of these receptors: a woman aged 50 to 65 with Graves' hyperthyroidism that later progressed to Graves' ophthalmopathy.

The rearrangement uses TRBV20-1 and TRBJ2-1; 10 bases line up with TRBD2. CDR3 length: 16 residues. Germline V gives CDR1 DFQATT, CDR2 SNEGSKA (reference sequence). J lost 4 bases, V lost 5 bases, and 11 bases had no gene match. For the CDR3, the DNA is TGCAGTGCTCCCCTACCACTAGCGGGATTTTACAATGAGCAGTTCTTC. It codes for CSAPLPLAGFYNEQFF.

The V call is TRBV15, the J call TRBJ2-2; the D call may be TRBD1 or TRBD2 (5 bases each). The ends were cut back, 1 base at V and 6 bases at J, with 15 bases in the middle. This CDR3 contains 16 residues. Germline assignment: CDR1 LNHNV and CDR2 YYDKDF (reference sequence). DNA for the CDR3: TGTGCCACCAGCAGAGTAAGGGGACGGTCGGCCGGGGAGCTGTTTTTT. This gives the protein CATSRVRGRSAGELFF.

This clonotype was picked up many times. The rearrangement links TRBV7-9 to TRBJ2-5, with a tentative D call TRBD1 (6 bases). The V gene's germline CDR1 is SEHNR and CDR2 FQNEAQ (reference sequence). Trimming pared 5 bases from V and 5 bases from J, leaving 18 bases between. The CDR3 totals 15 residues. This CDR3 is CASSPAPDTGETQYF. In DNA, the CDR3 is TGTGCCAGCAGCCCAGCGCCAGATACAGGGGAGACCCAGTACTTC.

The chain has TRBV19 and TRBJ2-3, with TRBD2 identical over 11 bases. V shed 6 bases, J shed 0 bases, and the junction held 8 bases outside the gene matches. This CDR3 is built from 17 residues. Germline CDR1 LNHDA, CDR2 SQIVND (reference sequence). The CDR3 loop reads CASSPDLAGGSTDTQYF. The CDR3 bases are TGTGCCAGTAGCCCCGATCTAGCGGGGGGTAGCACAGATACGCAGTATTTT.

The V call is TRBV7-6, the J call TRBJ2-5; D is perhaps TRBD1 or TRBD2 (5 bases each). V lost 5 bases to trimming and J lost 1 base, with 17 bases between them. The CDR3 has 16 amino acids. Germline CDR1 reads SGHVS; CDR2 reads FNYEAQ. CDR3 sequence (DNA): TGTGCCAGCAGCCAAGCTGGGGGACCGACCCAAGAGACCCAGTACTTC. It yields the protein CASSQAGGPTQETQYF.

The chain is built from TRBV30 and TRBJ1-2, with TRBD1 as a possible D gene (6 bases). The CDR3 is 13 residues long. Germline lookup yields CDR1 GTSNPN and CDR2 SVGIG (reference sequence). V gave up 7 bases and J gave up 1 base, with 13 bases separating them. CDR3 sequence (DNA): TGTGCCTATCCGGGACACAATAACTATGGCTACACCTTC. The encoded protein is CAYPGHNNYGYTF. Supplemented by reference TRBV30 and TRBJ1-2, the full variable domain reads SQTIHQWPATLVQPVGSPLSLECTVEGTSNPNLYWYRQAAGRGLQLLFYSVGIGQISSEVPQNLSASRPQDRQFILSSKKLLLSDSGFYLCAYPGHNNYGYTFGSGTRLTVV.

This clonotype was picked up a small number of times. The V gene is TRBV29-1, the J gene TRBJ1-1; 8 bases line up with TRBD1. From germline, CDR1 is SQVTM and CDR2 ANQGSEA. The CDR3 runs to 12 residues. Trimming removed 7 bases from V and 4 bases from J; junction bases left unmatched: 5. The CDR3 sequence is CSADREGTEAFF. In DNA, the CDR3 is TGCAGCGCGGACAGGGAAGGCACTGAAGCTTTCTTT. The variable domain in full, completed from reference TRBV29-1 and TRBJ1-1, reads SAVISQKPSRDICQRGTSLTIQCQVDSQVTMMFWYRQQPGQSLTLIATANQGSEATYESGFVIDKFPISRPNLTFSTLTVSNMSPEDSSIYLCSADREGTEAFFGQGTRLTVV.

This chain uses TRBV6-1 with TRBJ2-7, with 8 bases aligning to TRBD2. CDR1 MNHNS and CDR2 SASEGT come from the germline V gene. V shed 6 bases and J 8 bases; nucleotides not matched to a gene: 18. The CDR3 has 16 amino acids. This chain's CDR3 is CASSPRGAGGLIQQYF. CDR3 nucleotide sequence: TGTGCCAGCAGCCCCCGGGGTGCGGGAGGTTTAATCCAGCAGTACTTC.

The table lists this clonotype with many counts. The J gene is TRBJ1-1, the V gene TRBV6-1, with 8 nucleotides matching TRBD1. CDR3 size: 14 residues. V lost 5 bases, J lost 4 bases, and 6 bases stayed unmatched. Germline V gene sequence: CDR1 MNHNS, CDR2 SASEGT. The CDR3 nucleotides are TGTGCCAGCAGTACGGGACAGGCGGGCACTGAAGCTTTCTTT. Amino acids: CASSTGQAGTEAFF.

The chain couples TRBV4-1 to TRBJ1-4; 7 positions match TRBD1. This CDR3 is 17 amino acids long. The V gene end was trimmed by 0 bases and the J gene end by 0 bases; junction bases not matched to a gene: 4. Germline V gene sequence: CDR1 MGHRA, CDR2 YSYEKL. The CDR3: CASSQDGQAATNEKLFF. The CDR3 nucleotides are TGCGCCAGCAGCCAAGATGGACAGGCGGCAACTAATGAAAAACTGTTTTTT.

At least ten counts were recorded for this clonotype. The chain is built from TRBV11-2 and TRBJ2-2, with D possibly TRBD2 on 5 matching bases. From germline, CDR1 is SGHAT and CDR2 FQNNGV. Trimming stripped 2 bases from V and 0 bases from J, with 7 bases between. This CDR3 region has 15 residues. The CDR3 here is CASSLRGTNTGELFF. For the CDR3, the DNA is TGTGCCAGCAGCTTAAGAGGGACGAACACCGGGGAGCTGTTTTTT.

The sample holds many counts of this clonotype. The chain combines TRBV2 with TRBJ2-1, with TRBD1 identical over 8 bases. The CDR3 covers 16 residues. Germline V gene sequence: CDR1 SNHLY, CDR2 FYNNEI. V was clipped by 6 bases and J by 6 bases; unmatched bases: 13. The CDR3 nucleotides read TGTGCCAGCAGCCCATTCGGGGGACAGGCAATCAATGAGCAGTTCTTC. This translates into CASSPFGGQAINEQFF. Complete variable domain (other parts from reference TRBV2 and TRBJ2-1): EPEVTQTPSHQVTQMGQEVILRCVPISNHLYFYWYRQILGQKVEFLVSFYNNEISEKSEIFDDQFSVERPDGSNFTLKIRSTKLEDSAMYFCASSPFGGQAINEQFFGPGTRLTVL.

Concerning this clonotype itself: The junction shows a germline mismatch at one end, possibly a read error. The chain joins TRBV12-3 or TRBV12-4 to TRBJ1-1, with 7 bases fitting TRBD1. This CDR3 region has 14 residues. The DNA of the CDR3 is TGTACCAGCAGTCCGACAGGGAGATCCTTTAAAGCTTTCTTT. It yields the protein CTSSPTGRSFKAFF.

This clonotype has a handful of counts. The chain joins TRBV6-1 to TRBJ2-7; 12 bases fit TRBD2. Unmatched junction bases numbered 6, after V lost 5 bases and J lost 4 bases. CDR1 is MNHNS and CDR2 is SASEGT in the germline V gene. The CDR3 has 15 residues. The CDR3 nucleotides read TGTGCCAGCAGTCTCGGACTAGCGGGACTTTACGAGCAGTACTTC. Translated: CASSLGLAGLYEQYF.

This clonotype was seen repeatedly, ten times or more. The rearrangement uses TRBV6-2 or TRBV6-3 and TRBJ2-1, with 7 bases lining up with TRBD1. Germline CDR1 MNHEY, CDR2 SVGEGT. The CDR3 length is 16 residues. V trimming: 6 bases; J trimming: 5 bases; junction bases outside the gene matches: 13. CDR3 DNA sequence: TGTGCCAGCAGCCTACGACCTGGACAGGTGGACAATGAGCAGTTCTTC. Amino acids: CASSLRPGQVDNEQFF.

The chain employs TRBV12-3 or TRBV12-4 and TRBJ1-2, with 7 nucleotides matching TRBD1. The CDR3 spans 16 residues. J lost 0 bases, V lost 5 bases, and 9 bases had no gene match. DNA for the CDR3: TGTGCCAGCAGTCCGATAGATGGGACAGCTAACTATGGCTACACCTTC. Its translation is CASSPIDGTANYGYTF.

This clonotype was detected ten times or more. V is TRBV7-8 and J is TRBJ1-1; TRBD1 aligns across 7 bases. The CDR3 has 17 residues. The junction had 15 bases not matched to a gene; V was cut back by 6 bases and J by 2 bases. The germline V gene has CDR1 SGHVS and CDR2 FQNEAQ. The CDR3 region has the DNA TGTGCCAGCAGAAACCGCCCGACAGGGTCCAATAACACTGAAGCTTTCTTT. Translated: CASRNRPTGSNNTEAFF.

In this sample, this clonotype turned up once. The junction does not match germline at one end; this may be a read error. This chain joins TRBV20-1 and TRBJ1-2, with TRBD1 identical over 7 bases. Germline CDR1 DFQATT, CDR2 SNEGSKA (reference sequence). The length of the CDR3 is 15 residues. CDR3 amino acids: CSARDETGPNSGYTF. CDR3 coding DNA: TGCAGTGCTAGAGACGAGACAGGGCCAAACTCTGGCTACACCTTC.

The sample holds a few counts of this clonotype. The chain is built from TRBV9 and TRBJ1-6; no definite D call. Germline assignment: CDR1 SGDLS and CDR2 YYNGEE. This CDR3 spans 15 amino acids. V lost 3 bases, J lost 4 bases, and 11 bases lay in between. CDR3 nucleotide sequence: TGTGCCAGCAGCGGGTTTGGGGTTTATAATTCACCCCTCCACTTT. Amino acid sequence: CASSGFGVYNSPLHF.

This clonotype was observed a few times. This chain links TRBV6-5 with TRBJ1-2; D is uncertain. Germline-derived CDR1 and CDR2 are MNHEY and SVGAGI. Trimming took off 0 bases at V and 4 bases at J, with 12 bases between the two ends. The CDR3 contains 15 residues. CDR3 loop: CASSYSPTVFYGYTF. CDR3 coding DNA: TGTGCCAGCAGTTACTCTCCGACCGTATTCTATGGCTACACCTTC.

This clonotype has a count of ten or more. This rearrangement joins TRBV7-3 to TRBJ1-1; D gene uncertain. Deletions cut 5 bases from V and 0 bases from J, with 7 bases between. The germline CDR1 and CDR2 sequences are SGHTA and FQGTGA. The CDR3 totals 13 residues. The CDR3, as DNA: TGTGCCAGCAGCACGAGGGTGAACACTGAAGCTTTCTTT. It is translated as CASSTRVNTEAFF. The entire variable domain, with the rest obtained from reference TRBV7-3 and TRBJ1-1, is as follows: GAGVSQTPSNKVTEKGKYVELRCDPISGHTALYWYRQSLGQGPEFLIYFQGTGAADDSGLPNDRFFAVRPEGSVSTLKIQRTERGDSAVYLCASSTRVNTEAFFGQGTRLTVV.

This clonotype was detected many times. The genes are TRBV30 and TRBJ2-7; 7 positions agree with TRBD1. V lost 0 bases to trimming and J lost 4 bases; unmatched junction nucleotides: 6. Germline loops: CDR1 GTSNPN, CDR2 SVGIG (reference sequence). This CDR3 has 14 amino acids. CDR3 bases: TGTGCCTGGAGTGTAGCGACAGGGCAATACGAGCAGTACTTC. The encoded protein is CAWSVATGQYEQYF.

This clonotype showed up just a few times. The CDR3 nucleotides read TGTGCCAGCAGGAGACTAGCGGGGACCTCCGGGGAGCTGTTTTTT. As protein: CASRRLAGTSGELFF. V is TRBV2 and J is TRBJ2-2, with 11 bases matching TRBD2. V dropped 6 bases and J dropped 6; count of bases not matched to a gene: 6. Per the germline V gene, CDR1 is SNHLY and CDR2 is FYNNEI. CDR3 length: 15 amino acids.

There are a few counts of this clonotype. At one end, the junction sequence differs from germline, possibly due to a read error. The chain couples TRBV12-3 or TRBV12-4 to TRBJ2-1, with TRBD1 identical over 9 bases. The CDR3 loop spans 16 amino acids. The CDR3 sequence: CASGLPPQGARNEQFF. DNA of the CDR3: TGTGCCAGCGGTTTACCACCACAGGGGGCGCGGAATGAGCAGTTCTTC.

This clonotype has at least ten counts. This chain uses TRBV7-9 with TRBJ1-1; TRBD1 matches 9 bases. The V and J ends lost 7 bases and 4 bases, in that order; junction bases with no gene match: 7. This CDR3 has 14 residues. Germline V gene data show CDR1 as SEHNR and CDR2 as FQNEAQ (reference sequence). The CDR3 reads CASTDTGGTTEAFF. DNA for the CDR3: TGTGCCAGCACCGATACAGGGGGCACCACTGAAGCTTTCTTT.